This T cell receptor beta chain was recorded in a study of cytomegalovirus exposure and HLA in healthy donors. The CDR3 extends over 15 amino acids. CDR1 MNHNS and CDR2 SASEGT come from the germline V gene. 60 Vbeta and 13 Jbeta primers were used in PCR. Sequencing used immunoSEQ multiplex PCR; TCRdb keeps in-frame clones, though not all of them. The repertoire includes about 240,000 clones, 82% of them detected once, and over 5% sits in the top ten. About this clone itself: A read error may account for a junction end that differs from germline.

The sequencing input was PBMCs. The source is a woman between 40 and 55 years old in good health and CMV-seropositive. V usage is TRBV6-1 and J usage is TRBJ2-1; 7 bases line up with TRBD1. The CDR3 loop is CASSVRQGVYNEQLF. The CDR3 nucleotides read TGTGCCAGCTCCGTACGGCAGGGGGTTTACAATGAGCAGCTCTTC.